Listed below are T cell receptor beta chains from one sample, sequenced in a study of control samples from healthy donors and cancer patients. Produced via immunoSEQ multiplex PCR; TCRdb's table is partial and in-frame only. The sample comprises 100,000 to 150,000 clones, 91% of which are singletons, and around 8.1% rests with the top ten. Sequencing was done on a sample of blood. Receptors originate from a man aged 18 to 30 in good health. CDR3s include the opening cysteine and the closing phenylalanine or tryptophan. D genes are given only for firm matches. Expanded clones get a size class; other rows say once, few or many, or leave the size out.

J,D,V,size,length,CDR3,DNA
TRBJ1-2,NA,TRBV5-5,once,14,CASPYRTFIYGYTF,TGTGCCAGCCCATATCGGACATTTATCTATGGCTACACCTTC
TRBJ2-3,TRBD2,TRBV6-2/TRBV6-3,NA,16,CASSYERGGPTDTQYF,TGTGCCAGCAGTTACGAGCGGGGGGGTCCTACAGATACGCAGTATTTT
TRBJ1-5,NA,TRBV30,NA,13,CASSRGGNQPQHF,TGTGCCTCCTCCCGGGGAGGCAATCAGCCCCAGCATTTT
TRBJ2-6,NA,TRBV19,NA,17,CASSIHKTSSGANVLTF,TGTGCCAGTAGTATCCACAAAACCAGCTCTGGGGCCAACGTCCTGACTTTC
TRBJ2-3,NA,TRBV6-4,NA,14,CASSDLAGTDTQYF,TGTGCCAGCAGTGATCTGGCAGGCACAGATACGCAGTATTTT
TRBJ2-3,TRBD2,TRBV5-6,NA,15,CASSRLAASTDTQYF,TGTGCCAGCAGCAGACTAGCGGCTAGCACAGATACGCAGTATTTT
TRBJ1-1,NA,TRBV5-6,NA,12,CASSLTGTEAFF,TGTGCCAGCAGCTTGACTGGCACTGAAGCTTTCTTT
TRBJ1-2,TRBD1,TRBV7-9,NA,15,CASRTDRESISGYTF,TGTGCCAGCAGAACGGACAGGGAGTCAATAAGTGGCTACACCTTC
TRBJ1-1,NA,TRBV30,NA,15,CAWTHTGPEIRWAFF,TGTGCCTGGACCCACACGGGACCGGAGATTAGGTGGGCTTTCTTT
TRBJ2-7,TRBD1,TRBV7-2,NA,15,CASSLSGTASYEQYF,TGTGCCAGCAGCTTATCCGGGACAGCCTCCTACGAGCAGTACTTC
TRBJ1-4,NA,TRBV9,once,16,CASSVGAGTTNEKLFF,TGTGCCAGCAGCGTAGGTGCGGGGACAACTAATGAAAAACTGTTTTTT
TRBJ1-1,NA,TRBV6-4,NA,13,CASSAQGGTEAFF,TGTGCCAGCAGTGCTCAGGGAGGCACTGAAGCTTTCTTT
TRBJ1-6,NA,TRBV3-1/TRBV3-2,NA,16,CASSQEEWRDHSPLHF,TGTGCCAGCAGCCAAGAAGAGTGGCGGGACCATTCACCCCTCCACTTT
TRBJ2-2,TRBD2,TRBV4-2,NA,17,CASSRSTSGGNTGELFF,TGTGCCAGCAGCCGGTCGACTAGCGGGGGTAACACCGGGGAGCTGTTTTTT
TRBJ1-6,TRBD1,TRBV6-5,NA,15,CASSSRQGGDSPLHF,TGTGCCAGCAGTTCGAGACAGGGTGGGGATTCACCCCTCCACTTT
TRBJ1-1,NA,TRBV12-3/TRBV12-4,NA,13,CASSLTTGTEAFF,TGTGCCAGCAGTTTAACGACTGGCACTGAAGCTTTCTTT
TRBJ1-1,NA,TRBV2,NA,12,CASTFRYTEAFF,TGTGCCAGCACGTTCCGATACACTGAAGCTTTCTTT
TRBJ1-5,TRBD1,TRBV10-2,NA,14,CASSEGQGTQPQHF,TGCGCCAGCAGTGAGGGACAGGGTACTCAGCCCCAGCATTTT
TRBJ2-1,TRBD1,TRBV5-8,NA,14,CASSLGQGAGEQFF,TGTGCCAGCAGCTTGGGACAGGGGGCCGGTGAGCAGTTCTTC
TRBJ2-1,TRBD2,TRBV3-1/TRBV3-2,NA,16,CASSQLKTGGVNEQFF,TGTGCCAGCAGCCAATTGAAAACGGGAGGGGTCAATGAGCAGTTCTTC
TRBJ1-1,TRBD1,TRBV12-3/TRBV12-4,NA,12,CASNRGYTEAFF,TGTGCCAGCAACAGGGGGTACACTGAAGCTTTCTTT
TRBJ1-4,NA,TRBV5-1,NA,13,CASSLTFGEKLFF,TGCGCCAGCAGCTTGACATTCGGCGAAAAACTGTTTTTT
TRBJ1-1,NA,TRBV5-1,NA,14,CASSFGRYLTEAFF,TGCGCCAGCAGCTTTGGACGGTACCTAACTGAAGCTTTCTTT
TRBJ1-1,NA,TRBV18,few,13,CASSPGELTEAFF,TGTGCCAGCTCACCGGGGGAACTCACTGAAGCTTTCTTT
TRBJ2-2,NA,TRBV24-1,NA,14,CATSDWTNTGELFF,TGTGCCACCAGTGATTGGACGAACACCGGGGAGCTGTTTTTT
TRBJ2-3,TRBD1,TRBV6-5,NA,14,CASSRDRVSDTQYF,TGTGCCAGCAGCCGGGACAGGGTTTCAGATACGCAGTATTTT
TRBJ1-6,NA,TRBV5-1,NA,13,CASSLEGNSPLHF,TGCGCCAGCAGCTTGGAGGGTAATTCACCCCTCCACTTT
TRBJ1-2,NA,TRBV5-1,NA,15,CASSGSQGTNYGYTF,TGCGCCAGCAGCGGGAGTCAGGGGACCAACTATGGCTACACCTTC
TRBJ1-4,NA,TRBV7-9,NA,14,CASTSGATNEKLFF,TGTGCCAGCACCTCGGGGGCAACTAATGAAAAACTGTTTTTT
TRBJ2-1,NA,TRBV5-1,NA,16,CASSHRAPGSDNEQFF,TGCGCCAGCAGCCACCGTGCCCCAGGTAGCGACAATGAGCAGTTCTTC
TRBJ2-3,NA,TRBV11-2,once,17,CASSLTNAGSLSDTQYF,TGTGCCAGCAGCTTAACGAACGCGGGGAGTTTGTCAGATACGCAGTATTTT
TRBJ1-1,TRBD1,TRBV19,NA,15,CASLRFGQANTEAFF,TGTGCCAGTCTTCGATTTGGACAGGCGAACACTGAAGCTTTCTTT
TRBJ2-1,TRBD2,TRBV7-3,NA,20,CASSLRQGLAGGHSYNEQFF,TGTGCCAGCAGCCTTAGGCAGGGACTAGCGGGGGGGCACTCCTACAATGAGCAGTTCTTC
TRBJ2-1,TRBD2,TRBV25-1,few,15,CASSESLAGLSEQFF,TGTGCCAGCAGTGAGTCCCTAGCGGGGTTGAGTGAGCAGTTCTTC
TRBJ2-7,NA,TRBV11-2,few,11,CASSPDYEQYF,TGTGCCAGCAGCCCGGACTACGAGCAGTACTTC
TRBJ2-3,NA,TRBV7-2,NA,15,CASSLKAGPTDTQYF,TGTGCCAGCAGCTTAAAGGCCGGACCCACAGATACGCAGTATTTT
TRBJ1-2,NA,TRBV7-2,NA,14,CASSLYRIDYGYTF,TGTGCCAGCAGCTTATACAGGATCGACTATGGCTACACCTTC
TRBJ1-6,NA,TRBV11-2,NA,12,CASSLNPSPLHF,TGTGCCAGCAGCTTAAACCCTTCACCCCTCCACTTT
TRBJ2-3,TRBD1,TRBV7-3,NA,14,CASSGTAATDTQYF,TGTGCCAGCAGCGGGACAGCTGCCACAGATACGCAGTATTTT
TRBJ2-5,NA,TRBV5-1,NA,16,CASSLTSGGYQETQYF,TGCGCCAGCAGCTTGACGTCAGGGGGGTACCAAGAGACCCAGTACTTC
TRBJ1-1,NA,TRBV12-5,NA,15,CASGWRGVLNTEAFF,TGTGCTAGTGGTTGGCGGGGGGTTCTGAACACTGAAGCTTTCTTT
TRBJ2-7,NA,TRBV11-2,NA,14,CASSGEGQDYEQYF,TGTGCCAGCTCAGGGGAGGGACAGGACTACGAGCAGTACTTC
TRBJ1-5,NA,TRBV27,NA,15,CASSRGPGSNQPQHF,TGTGCCAGCAGTAGGGGTCCCGGTAGCAATCAGCCCCAGCATTTT
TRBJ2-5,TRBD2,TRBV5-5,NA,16,CASSYTSGSYQETQYF,TGTGCCAGCAGCTACACTAGCGGGTCGTACCAAGAGACCCAGTACTTC
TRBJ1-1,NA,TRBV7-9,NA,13,CASSLARGAEAFF,TGTGCCAGCAGCCTTGCTAGGGGGGCTGAAGCTTTCTTT